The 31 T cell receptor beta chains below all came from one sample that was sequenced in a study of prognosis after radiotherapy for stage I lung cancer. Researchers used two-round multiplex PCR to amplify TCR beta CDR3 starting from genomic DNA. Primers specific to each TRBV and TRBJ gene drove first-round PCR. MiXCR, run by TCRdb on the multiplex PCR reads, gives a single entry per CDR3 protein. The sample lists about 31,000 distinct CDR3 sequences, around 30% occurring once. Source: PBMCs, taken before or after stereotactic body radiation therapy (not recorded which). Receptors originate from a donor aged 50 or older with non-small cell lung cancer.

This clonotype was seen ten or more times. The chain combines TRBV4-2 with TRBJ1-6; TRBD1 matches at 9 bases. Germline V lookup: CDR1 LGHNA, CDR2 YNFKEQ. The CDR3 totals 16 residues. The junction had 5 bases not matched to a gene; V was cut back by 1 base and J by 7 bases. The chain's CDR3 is CASSQGWDRANSPLHF. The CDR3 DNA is TGTGCCAGCAGCCAAGGGTGGGACAGGGCGAATTCACCCCTCCACTTT.

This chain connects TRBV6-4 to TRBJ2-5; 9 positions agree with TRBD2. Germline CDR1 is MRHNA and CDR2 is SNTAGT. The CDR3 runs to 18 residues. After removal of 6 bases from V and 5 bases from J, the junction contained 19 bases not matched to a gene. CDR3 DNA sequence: TGTGCCAGCAGCTCGGGCCGAGCCGGGACTAGCTGGATGGAGACCCAGTACTTC. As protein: CASSSGRAGTSWMETQYF.

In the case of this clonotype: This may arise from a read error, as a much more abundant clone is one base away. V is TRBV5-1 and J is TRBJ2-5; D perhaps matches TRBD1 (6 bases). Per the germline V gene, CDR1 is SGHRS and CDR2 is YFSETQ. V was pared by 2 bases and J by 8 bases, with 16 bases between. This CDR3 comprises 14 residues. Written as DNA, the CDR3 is TGCGCCAGCAGCTTAACAGGGCGTGCAGATACCCAGTACTTC. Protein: CASSLTGRADTQYF.

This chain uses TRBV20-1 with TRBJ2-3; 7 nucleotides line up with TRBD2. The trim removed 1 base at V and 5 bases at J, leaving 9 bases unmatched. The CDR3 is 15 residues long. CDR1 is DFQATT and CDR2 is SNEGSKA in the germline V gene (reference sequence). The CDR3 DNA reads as TGCAGTGCTAGAGTAGAGGGACTAATCCAAGATACGCAGTATTTT. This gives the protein CSARVEGLIQDTQYF.

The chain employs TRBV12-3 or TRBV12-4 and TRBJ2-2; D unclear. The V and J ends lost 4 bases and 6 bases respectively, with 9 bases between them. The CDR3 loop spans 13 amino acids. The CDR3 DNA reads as TGTGCCAGCAGTTACTCCCGGGCCGGGGAGCTGTTTTTT. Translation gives CASSYSRAGELFF.

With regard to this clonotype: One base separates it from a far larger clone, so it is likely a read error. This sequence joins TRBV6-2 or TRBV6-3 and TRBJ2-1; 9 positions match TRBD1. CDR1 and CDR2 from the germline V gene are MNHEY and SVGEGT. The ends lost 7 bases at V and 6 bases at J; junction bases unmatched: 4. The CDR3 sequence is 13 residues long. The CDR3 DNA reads TGTGCCAGCACGAGGACAGGGGTCAATGAGCAGTTCTTC. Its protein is CASTRTGVNEQFF.

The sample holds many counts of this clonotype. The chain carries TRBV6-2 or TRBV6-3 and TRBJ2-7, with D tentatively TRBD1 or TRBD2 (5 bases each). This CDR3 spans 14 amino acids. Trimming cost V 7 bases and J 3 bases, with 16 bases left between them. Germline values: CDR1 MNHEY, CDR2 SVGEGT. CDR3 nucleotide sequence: TGTGCCAGCAATTCCGGGACCCCACGCTACGAGCAGTACTTC. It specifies CASNSGTPRYEQYF.

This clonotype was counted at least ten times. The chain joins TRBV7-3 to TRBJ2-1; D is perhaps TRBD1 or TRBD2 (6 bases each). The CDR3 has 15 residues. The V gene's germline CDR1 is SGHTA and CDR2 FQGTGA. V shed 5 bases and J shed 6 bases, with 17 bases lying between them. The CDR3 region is CASSAAGEVGNEQFF. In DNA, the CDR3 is TGTGCCAGCAGCGCCGCAGGGGAGGTCGGCAATGAGCAGTTCTTC.

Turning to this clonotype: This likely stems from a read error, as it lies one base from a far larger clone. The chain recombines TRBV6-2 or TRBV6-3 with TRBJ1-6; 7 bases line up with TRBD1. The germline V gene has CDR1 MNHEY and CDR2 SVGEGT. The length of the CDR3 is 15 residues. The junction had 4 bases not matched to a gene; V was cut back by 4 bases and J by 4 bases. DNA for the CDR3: TGTGCCAGCAGTTCGTACAGGGGATATAATTCACCCCTCCACTTT. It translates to CASSSYRGYNSPLHF.

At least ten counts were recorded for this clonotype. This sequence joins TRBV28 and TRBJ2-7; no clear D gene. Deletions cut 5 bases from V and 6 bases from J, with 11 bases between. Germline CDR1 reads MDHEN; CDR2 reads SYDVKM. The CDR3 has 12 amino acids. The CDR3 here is CASSTSGLEQYF. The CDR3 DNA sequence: TGTGCCAGCAGTACCTCCGGCCTCGAGCAGTACTTC. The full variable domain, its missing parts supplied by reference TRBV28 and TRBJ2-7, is DVKVTQSSRYLVKRTGEKVFLECVQDMDHENMFWYRQDPGLGLRLIYFSYDVKMKEKGDIPEGYSVSREKKERFSLILESASTNQTSMYLCASSTSGLEQYFGPGTRLTVT.

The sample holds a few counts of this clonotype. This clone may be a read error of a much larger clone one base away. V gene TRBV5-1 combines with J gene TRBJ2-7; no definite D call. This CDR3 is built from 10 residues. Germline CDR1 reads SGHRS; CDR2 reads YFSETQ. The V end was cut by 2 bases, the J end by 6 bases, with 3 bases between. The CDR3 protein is CASSLIEQYF. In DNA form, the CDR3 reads TGCGCCAGCAGCTTAATCGAGCAGTACTTC.

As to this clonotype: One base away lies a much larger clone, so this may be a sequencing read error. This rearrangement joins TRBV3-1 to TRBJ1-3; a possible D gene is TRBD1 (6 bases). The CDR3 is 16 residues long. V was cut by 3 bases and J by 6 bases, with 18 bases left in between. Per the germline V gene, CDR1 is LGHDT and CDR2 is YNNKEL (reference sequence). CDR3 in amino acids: CASSHTRRGAENTIYF. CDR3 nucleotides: TGTGCCAGCAGCCACACAAGACGGGGGGCTGAAAACACCATATATTTT.

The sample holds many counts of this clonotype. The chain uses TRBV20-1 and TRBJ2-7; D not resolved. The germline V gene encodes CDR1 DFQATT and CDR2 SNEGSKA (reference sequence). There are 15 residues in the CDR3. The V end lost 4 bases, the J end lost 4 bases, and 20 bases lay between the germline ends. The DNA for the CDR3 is TGCAGTGCTAAGGACCTTGGAAGAGGAAAGTACGAGCAGTACTTC. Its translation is CSAKDLGRGKYEQYF.

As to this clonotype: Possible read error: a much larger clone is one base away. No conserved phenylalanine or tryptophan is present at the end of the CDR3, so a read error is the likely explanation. In DNA form, the CDR3 reads TGTGCCAGCAGCTTGTTTTCCCCAGGGATATACGAGCAGTACTTA. Protein: CASSLFSPGIYEQYL. The chain carries TRBV5-5 and TRBJ2-7, with D perhaps TRBD1 (5 bases). Trimming stripped 1 base from V and 4 bases from J, with 15 bases between. The CDR3 extends over 15 amino acids. Germline CDR1 is SGHKS and CDR2 is YYEKEE (reference sequence).

DNA for the CDR3: TGTGCCACCAGCACTTCGAGGGGCCGAAGGGGCCAAGAGACCCAGTACTTC. This gives the protein CATSTSRGRRGQETQYF. The chain carries TRBV15 and TRBJ2-5; D is possibly TRBD1 or TRBD2 (5 bases each). The V gene's germline CDR1 is LNHNV and CDR2 YYDKDF (reference sequence). The V end was cut by 4 bases, the J end by 1 base, with 19 bases between. This CDR3 is built from 17 residues.

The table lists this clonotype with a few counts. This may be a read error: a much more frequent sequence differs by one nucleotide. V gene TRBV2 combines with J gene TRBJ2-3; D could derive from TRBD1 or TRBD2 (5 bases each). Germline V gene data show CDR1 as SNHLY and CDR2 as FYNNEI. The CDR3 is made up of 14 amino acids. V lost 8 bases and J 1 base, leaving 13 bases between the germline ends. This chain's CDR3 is CASPGPAGTDTQYF. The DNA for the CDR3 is TGTGCCAGCCCGGGACCAGCGGGCACAGATACGCAGTATTTT.

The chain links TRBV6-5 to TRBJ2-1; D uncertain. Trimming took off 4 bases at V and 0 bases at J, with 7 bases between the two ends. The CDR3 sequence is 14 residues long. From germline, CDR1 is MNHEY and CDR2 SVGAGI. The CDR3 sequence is CASSSRSSYNEQFF. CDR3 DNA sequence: TGTGCCAGCAGTTCGAGGAGCTCCTACAATGAGCAGTTCTTC.

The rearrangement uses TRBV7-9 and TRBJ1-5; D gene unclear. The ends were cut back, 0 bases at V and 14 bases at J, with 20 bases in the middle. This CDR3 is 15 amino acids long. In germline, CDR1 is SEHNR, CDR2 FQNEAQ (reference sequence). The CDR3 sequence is CASSLAGMSNQTKHF. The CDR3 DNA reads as TGTGCCAGCAGCTTAGCGGGTATGAGCAATCAGACCAAGCATTTT.

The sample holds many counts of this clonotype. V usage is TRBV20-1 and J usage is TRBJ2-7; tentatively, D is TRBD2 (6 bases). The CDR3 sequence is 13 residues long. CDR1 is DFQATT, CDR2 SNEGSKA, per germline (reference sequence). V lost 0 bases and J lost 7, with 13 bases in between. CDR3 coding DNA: TGCAGTGCTAGAGAGGGGCTAGCGACTGAGCAGTACTTC. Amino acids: CSAREGLATEQYF.

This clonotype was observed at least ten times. The CDR3 bases are TGTGCCAGCACCGCCACTGGGACTGCAGATACGCAGTATTTT. Translated, it gives CASTATGTADTQYF. This chain connects TRBV6-1 to TRBJ2-3; D may be TRBD2 (6 bases). Germline assignment: CDR1 MNHNS and CDR2 SASEGT. Trimming removed 7 bases from V and 4 bases from J, with 15 bases in between. The CDR3 has 14 amino acids.

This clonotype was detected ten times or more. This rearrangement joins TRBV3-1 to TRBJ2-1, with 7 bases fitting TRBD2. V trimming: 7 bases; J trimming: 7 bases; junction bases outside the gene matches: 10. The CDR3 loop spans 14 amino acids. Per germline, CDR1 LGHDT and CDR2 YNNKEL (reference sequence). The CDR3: CASTAGLIYNEQFF. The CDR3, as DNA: TGTGCCAGCACCGCGGGACTAATCTATAATGAGCAGTTCTTC.

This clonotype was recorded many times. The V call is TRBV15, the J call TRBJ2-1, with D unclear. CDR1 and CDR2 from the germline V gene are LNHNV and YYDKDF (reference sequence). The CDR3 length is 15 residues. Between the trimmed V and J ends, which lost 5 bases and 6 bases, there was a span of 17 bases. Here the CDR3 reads CATSPRLPLGNEQFF. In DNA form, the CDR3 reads TGTGCCACCAGCCCGAGACTCCCTTTGGGCAATGAGCAGTTCTTC.

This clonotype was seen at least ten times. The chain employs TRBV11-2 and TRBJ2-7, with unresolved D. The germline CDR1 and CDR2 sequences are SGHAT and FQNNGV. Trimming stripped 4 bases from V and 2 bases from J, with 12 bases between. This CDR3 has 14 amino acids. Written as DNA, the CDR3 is TGTGCCAGCAGCTCCGGGTACCTGACCTACGAGCAGTACTTC. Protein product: CASSSGYLTYEQYF.

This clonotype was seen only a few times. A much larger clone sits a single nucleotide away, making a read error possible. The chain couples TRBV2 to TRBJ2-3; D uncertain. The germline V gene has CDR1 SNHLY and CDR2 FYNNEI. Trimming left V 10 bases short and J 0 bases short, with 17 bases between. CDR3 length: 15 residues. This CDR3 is CATAESRPSTDTQYF. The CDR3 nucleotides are TGTGCCACCGCCGAGTCGAGACCTAGCACAGATACGCAGTATTTT.

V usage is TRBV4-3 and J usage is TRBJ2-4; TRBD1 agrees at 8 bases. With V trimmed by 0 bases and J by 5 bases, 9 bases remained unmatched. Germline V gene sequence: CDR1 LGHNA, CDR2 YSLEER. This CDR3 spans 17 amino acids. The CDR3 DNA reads TGCGCCAGCAGCCAAGATTTCAGGGGGCCACCTCAAAACATTCAGTACTTC. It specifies CASSQDFRGPPQNIQYF.

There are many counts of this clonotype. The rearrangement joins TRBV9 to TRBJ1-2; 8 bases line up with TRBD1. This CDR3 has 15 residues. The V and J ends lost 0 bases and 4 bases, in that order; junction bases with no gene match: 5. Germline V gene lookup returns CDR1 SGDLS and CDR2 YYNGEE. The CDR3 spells CASSVATGEGYGYTF. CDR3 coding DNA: TGTGCCAGCAGCGTAGCGACAGGGGAAGGCTATGGCTACACCTTC.

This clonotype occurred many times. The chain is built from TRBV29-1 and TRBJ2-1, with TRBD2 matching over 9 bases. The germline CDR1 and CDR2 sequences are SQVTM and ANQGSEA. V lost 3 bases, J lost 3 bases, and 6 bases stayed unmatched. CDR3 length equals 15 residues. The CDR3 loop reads CSVESGGRGYNEQFF. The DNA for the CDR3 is TGCAGCGTTGAGAGTGGCGGGAGGGGCTACAATGAGCAGTTCTTC.

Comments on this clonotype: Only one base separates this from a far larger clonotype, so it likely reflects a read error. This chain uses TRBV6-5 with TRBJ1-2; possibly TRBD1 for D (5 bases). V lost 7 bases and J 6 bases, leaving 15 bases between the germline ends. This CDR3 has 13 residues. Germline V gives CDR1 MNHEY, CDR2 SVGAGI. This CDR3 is CASILTGGDGYTF. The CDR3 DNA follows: TGTGCCAGCATCCTTACAGGAGGGGATGGCTACACCTTC.

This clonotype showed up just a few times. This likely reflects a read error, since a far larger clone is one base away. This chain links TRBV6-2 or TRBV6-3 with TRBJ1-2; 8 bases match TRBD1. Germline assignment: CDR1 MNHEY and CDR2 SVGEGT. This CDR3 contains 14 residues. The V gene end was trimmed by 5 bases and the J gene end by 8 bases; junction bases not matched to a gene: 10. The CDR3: CASSPPDREGGYTF. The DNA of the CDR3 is TGTGCCAGCAGTCCCCCGGACAGGGAAGGAGGCTACACCTTC.

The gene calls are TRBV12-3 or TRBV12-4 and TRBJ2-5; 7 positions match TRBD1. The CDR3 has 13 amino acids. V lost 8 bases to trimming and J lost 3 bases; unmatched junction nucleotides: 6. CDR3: CASRGTVEETQYF. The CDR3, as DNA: TGTGCCAGCCGAGGGACAGTTGAAGAGACCCAGTACTTC.

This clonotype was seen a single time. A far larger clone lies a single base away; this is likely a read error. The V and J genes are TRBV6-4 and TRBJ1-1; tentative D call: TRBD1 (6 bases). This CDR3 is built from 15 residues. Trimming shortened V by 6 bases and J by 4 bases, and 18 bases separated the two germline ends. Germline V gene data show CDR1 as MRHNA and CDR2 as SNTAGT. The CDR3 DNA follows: TGTGCCAGCAGACGACAGGTACAGATGGGCACTGAAGCTTTCTTT. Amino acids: CASRRQVQMGTEAFF.